The source of this TCR beta chain is a study of blood T cell repertoires in COVID-19. In the source study's methods: Amplification with reference gene primers provided the estimates of nucleated cell counts. Using immunoSEQ multiplex PCR, the repertoire was profiled, and TCRdb retains in-frame clones only, with some absent. V, J and clone size are taken as reported in that table, and D and trimming were inferred from the DNA itself. Among some 350,000 clones listed, almost 90% were seen once. CDR1 is SGHRS, CDR2 YFSETQ, per germline. Trimming took 5 bases from V and 13 from J; bases not matched to a gene: 19. CDR3 length equals 18 residues.

Sample: peripheral blood. V usage is TRBV5-1 and J usage is TRBJ2-1; 15 bases fit TRBD2. The sequence came from a man aged 18 to 30 with active or convalescent COVID-19. In DNA form, the CDR3 reads TGCGCCAGCAGACCGGGGACTAGCGGGGGGCTCACGTCGATTCGACAGTTCTTC. Translation: CASRPGTSGGLTSIRQFF.